A selection of T cell receptor beta chains follows, all from one sample in a study of T cell repertoires in cytomegalovirus infection. For these receptors, no antigen is known. TCRdb recomputed calls from the reads with MiXCR, one row per CDR3 protein. The sample lists approximately 770,000 distinct CDR3 sequences; just under 30% were seen once. The material sequenced was cultured CD8+ T cells from PBMCs, taken from culture after CMV antigen stimulation. These receptors originate from a human donor in good health (CMV status not recorded). Some clones in this sample may be carry-over from other donors' samples. Each CDR3 is given with its conserved first and last residue. The order of the fields is D gene, J gene, clone size, V gene, CDR3 protein, CDR3 DNA. D genes are given only for firm matches. Clone sizes are given selectively: once, few, many, or a class where the clone is expanded.

.,TRBJ1-3,.,TRBV29-1,CSVVQSGNTIYF,TGCAGCGTTGTACAGTCTGGAAACACCATATATTTT
.,TRBJ2-5,.,TRBV11-3,CASRPQETQYF,TGTGCCAGCAGACCCCAAGAGACCCAGTACTTC
TRBD1,TRBJ1-1,many,TRBV7-6,CAIGQGAMNTEAFF,TGTGCTATCGGACAGGGCGCCATGAACACTGAAGCTTTCTTT
TRBD2,TRBJ2-6,.,TRBV11-2,CASSRGLAVPSSGANVLTF,TGTGCCAGCAGCCGGGGACTAGCGGTTCCTAGCTCTGGGGCCAACGTCCTGACTTTC
TRBD2,TRBJ2-1,.,TRBV2,CASNRDALAGGPVEQFF,TGTGCCAGCAACCGGGACGCACTAGCGGGGGGGCCGGTTGAGCAGTTCTTC
.,TRBJ2-3,.,TRBV24-1,CATSDRPTGTDTQYF,TGTGCCACCAGTGATAGGCCCACGGGCACAGATACGCAGTATTTT
.,TRBJ1-2,.,TRBV7-9,CASRLKDRDYGYTF,TGTGCCAGCAGGTTAAAGGACCGGGACTATGGCTACACCTTC
.,TRBJ1-1,.,TRBV5-4,CASSLEDRRTEAFF,TGTGCCAGCAGCTTGGAAGACAGGCGGACTGAAGCTTTCTTT
.,TRBJ2-5,few,TRBV6-5,CASSYSGVQETQYF,TGTGCCAGCAGTTACTCCGGCGTCCAAGAGACCCAGTACTTC
TRBD1,TRBJ2-1,few,TRBV7-2,CASSSTGYARFF,TGTGCCAGCAGCTCGACAGGGTACGCTCGGTTCTTC
TRBD1,TRBJ2-1,few,TRBV11-2,CASSFSWTGRPKRYNEQFF,TGTGCCAGCAGCTTTTCATGGACAGGTCGTCCCAAGAGGTACAATGAGCAGTTCTTC
TRBD1,TRBJ2-1,.,TRBV5-4,CAGMGQGIYNEQFF,TGTGCCGGAATGGGACAGGGGATTTACAATGAGCAGTTCTTC
.,TRBJ1-4,few,TRBV20-1,CSARDYLATNEKLFF,TGCAGTGCTAGAGATTATCTTGCAACTAATGAAAAACTGTTTTTT
.,TRBJ2-1,.,TRBV6-5,CASMFREYNEQFF,TGTGCCAGCATGTTTAGGGAATACAATGAGCAGTTCTTC
.,TRBJ1-1,.,TRBV24-1,CATSSRSNTEAFF,TGTGCCACCTCCTCCAGGTCGAACACTGAAGCTTTCTTT
.,TRBJ1-1,.,TRBV13,CASSLDGVYQEAFF,TGTGCCAGCAGCTTAGACGGGGTGTACCAAGAAGCTTTCTTT
TRBD1,TRBJ2-3,.,TRBV27,CASSLVRGSGTDTQYF,TGTGCCAGCAGTTTAGTCAGGGGGAGTGGCACAGATACGCAGTATTTT
.,TRBJ1-5,few,TRBV7-8,CATWGGDHQPQHF,TGTGCCACCTGGGGGGGAGACCATCAGCCCCAGCATTTT
.,TRBJ2-2,many,TRBV7-2,CASSFSRGVGTGELFF,TGTGCCAGCAGCTTCTCCAGGGGGGTGGGCACCGGGGAGCTGTTTTTT
.,TRBJ2-4,.,TRBV5-4,CASSLVVGAKNIQYF,TGTGCCAGCAGCTTGGTCGTCGGTGCCAAAAACATTCAGTACTTC
.,TRBJ2-1,few,TRBV7-6,CASSLGPQGSYNEQFF,TGTGCCAGCAGCTTAGGGCCGCAGGGTAGTTACAATGAGCAGTTCTTC
.,TRBJ2-1,.,TRBV12-3/TRBV12-4,CASSLTSDNEQFF,TGTGCCAGCAGCCTTACGTCCGACAATGAGCAGTTCTTC
.,TRBJ1-1,.,TRBV4-1,CASSQDFPRGPLEAFF,TGCGCCAGCAGCCAAGATTTTCCCAGGGGTCCTTTAGAAGCTTTCTTT
TRBD2,TRBJ2-5,.,TRBV5-8,CASSWGRTTSGASEWETQYF,TGTGCCAGCAGCTGGGGAAGGACAACTAGCGGGGCCTCCGAATGGGAGACCCAGTACTTC
.,TRBJ1-1,many,TRBV12-3/TRBV12-4,CASRNQDKNTEAFF,TGTGCCAGCAGAAACCAGGACAAGAACACTGAAGCTTTCTTT
.,TRBJ1-2,.,TRBV4-2,CASSQDLGAGANGYTF,TGTGCCAGCAGCCAAGATCTGGGGGCGGGGGCGAATGGCTACACCTTC
.,TRBJ2-3,.,TRBV29-1,CSVRTGDTQYF,TGCAGCGTACGGACGGGGGATACGCAGTATTTT
.,TRBJ2-1,.,TRBV6-1,CASSERGGFNEQFF,TGTGCCAGCAGTGAAAGGGGGGGTTTCAATGAGCAGTTCTTC
TRBD2,TRBJ2-5,few,TRBV7-6,CASSPPTSGQETQYF,TGTGCCAGCAGCCCCCCGACTAGCGGCCAAGAGACCCAGTACTTC
.,TRBJ2-5,.,TRBV27,CASSPSRPRPQETQYF,TGTGCCAGCAGTCCGAGCCGTCCTCGGCCCCAAGAGACCCAGTACTTC
TRBD1,TRBJ1-2,.,TRBV4-1,CASSQGQGISYGYTF,TGCGCCAGCAGCCAAGGACAGGGGATATCCTATGGCTACACCTTC
TRBD1,TRBJ2-5,.,TRBV19,CASSEGQGDQETQYF,TGTGCCAGTAGTGAGGGACAGGGGGACCAAGAGACCCAGTACTTC
TRBD2,TRBJ2-2,many,TRBV7-6,CASSSPSGTGELFF,TGTGCCAGCAGCTCCCCTAGCGGGACCGGGGAGCTGTTTTTT
.,TRBJ2-1,.,TRBV10-3,CAISEWGENNEQFF,TGTGCCATCAGTGAGTGGGGGGAAAACAATGAGCAGTTCTTC
.,TRBJ1-2,.,TRBV27,CASSSRGRSYGYTF,TGTGCCAGCAGTAGCCGGGGCAGAAGCTATGGCTACACCTTC
TRBD1,TRBJ1-1,few,TRBV6-1,CASSERDRRNTEAFF,TGTGCCAGCAGTGAAAGGGACAGGCGGAACACTGAAGCTTTCTTT
.,TRBJ1-2,.,TRBV6-2/TRBV6-3,CASSPVGGLDGYTF,TGTGCCAGCAGTCCGGTCGGGGGGCTCGATGGCTACACCTTC
TRBD1,TRBJ2-1,many,TRBV7-8,CASSPRTGSYNEQFF,TGTGCCAGCAGCCCCAGGACAGGGTCCTACAATGAGCAGTTCTTC
.,TRBJ1-1,.,TRBV11-2,CASSFYSGMNTEAFF,TGTGCCAGCAGCTTTTATTCAGGGATGAACACTGAAGCTTTCTTT
.,TRBJ2-3,.,TRBV27,CASRGSAHNRGRHTQYF,TGTGCCAGCAGGGGAAGTGCCCACAATAGGGGGAGACATACGCAGTATTTT
.,TRBJ1-1,many,TRBV12-3/TRBV12-4,CASSFKDRGTEAFF,TGTGCCAGCAGTTTTAAGGACCGGGGCACTGAAGCTTTCTTT